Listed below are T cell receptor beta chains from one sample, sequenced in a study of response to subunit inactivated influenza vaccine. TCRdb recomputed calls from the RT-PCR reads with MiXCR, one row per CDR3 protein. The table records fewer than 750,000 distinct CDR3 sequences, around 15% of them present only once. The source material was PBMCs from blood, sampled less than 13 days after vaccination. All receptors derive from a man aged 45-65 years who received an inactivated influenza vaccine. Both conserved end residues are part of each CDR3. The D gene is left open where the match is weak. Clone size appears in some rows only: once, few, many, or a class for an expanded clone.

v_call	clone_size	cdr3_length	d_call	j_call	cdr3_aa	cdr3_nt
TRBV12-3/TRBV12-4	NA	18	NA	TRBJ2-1	CASSLARMGGGVYNEQFF	TGTGCCAGCAGTTTAGCTCGGATGGGAGGGGGCGTTTACAATGAGCAGTTCTTC
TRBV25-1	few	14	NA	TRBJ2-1	CASSGGGLSNEQFF	TGTGCCAGCAGTGGTGGGGGTTTGAGCAATGAGCAGTTCTTC
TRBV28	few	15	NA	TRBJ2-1	CASSLIGTLNNEQFF	TGTGCCAGCAGTTTAATAGGGACCCTTAACAATGAGCAGTTCTTC
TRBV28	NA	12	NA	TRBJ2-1	CASSEQGFGQFF	TGTGCCAGCAGTGAACAGGGATTTGGGCAGTTCTTC
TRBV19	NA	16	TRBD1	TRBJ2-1	CASSPLDRGSYNEQFF	TGTGCCAGTAGCCCTCTTGACAGGGGGTCCTACAATGAGCAGTTCTTC
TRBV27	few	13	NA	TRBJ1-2	CASSLRGMEGYTF	TGTGCCAGCAGTTTAAGGGGCATGGAAGGCTACACCTTC
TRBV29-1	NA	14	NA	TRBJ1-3	CSVGQGISGNTIYF	TGCAGCGTTGGCCAGGGTATCTCTGGAAACACCATATATTTT
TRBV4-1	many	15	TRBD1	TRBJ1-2	CASSPQGQRSYGYTF	TGCGCCAGCAGCCCACAGGGACAGCGAAGTTATGGCTACACCTTC
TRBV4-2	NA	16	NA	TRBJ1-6	CASSQVGGRMDSPLHF	TGTGCCAGCAGCCAAGTTGGGGGCAGGATGGATTCACCCCTCCACTTT
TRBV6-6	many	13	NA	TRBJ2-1	CASGSGAYNEQFF	TGTGCCAGCGGGTCCGGGGCCTACAATGAGCAGTTCTTC
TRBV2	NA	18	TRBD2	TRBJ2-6	CASSEWASGGFGANVLTF	TGTGCCAGCAGTGAATGGGCTAGCGGGGGGTTCGGGGCCAACGTCCTGACTTTC
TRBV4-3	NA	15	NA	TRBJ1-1	CASSPDGDPGAEAFF	TGCGCCAGCAGCCCAGATGGGGACCCCGGGGCTGAAGCTTTCTTT
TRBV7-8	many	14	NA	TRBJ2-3	CASSLVLATDTQYF	TGTGCCAGCAGCTTAGTCCTAGCTACAGATACGCAGTATTTT
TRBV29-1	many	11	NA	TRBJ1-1	CSVGSRGEAFF	TGCAGCGTTGGGAGTAGAGGGGAAGCTTTCTTT
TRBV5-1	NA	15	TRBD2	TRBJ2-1	CATAWGGGSYNEQFF	TGCGCCACCGCTTGGGGCGGGGGCTCCTACAATGAGCAGTTCTTC
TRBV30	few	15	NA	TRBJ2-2	CAWTRVGGNTGELFF	TGTGCCTGGACGCGGGTTGGGGGGAACACCGGGGAGCTGTTTTTT